The 25 T cell receptor beta chains reported below all come from one sample, sequenced in a study of cytomegalovirus exposure and HLA in healthy donors. 60 Vbeta and 13 Jbeta primers were used in PCR. Only in-frame clones appear in the TCRdb table, and some are missing; sequencing was by immunoSEQ multiplex PCR. The sample yields approximately 90,000 clones, around three quarters seen once. The specimen sequenced was PBMCs. The receptors come from a male donor in good health and CMV-seronegative.

The CDR3 bases are TGTGCCAGCACCCCTATTCAAGGAAACACCATATATTTT. It encodes CASTPIQGNTIYF. This sequence joins TRBV6-5 and TRBJ1-3; no reliable D call. This CDR3 comprises 13 residues. CDR1 and CDR2 (germline): MNHEY, SVGAGI. Between the trimmed V and J ends, which lost 7 bases and 4 bases, there was a span of 11 bases.

The rearrangement joins TRBV27 to TRBJ2-5; 7 nucleotides line up with TRBD2. Germline-derived CDR1 and CDR2 are MNHEY and SMNVEV (reference sequence). The CDR3 is 14 residues long. The trim removed 5 bases at V and 6 bases at J, leaving 9 bases unmatched. The CDR3: CASSPGRLPQTQYF. The DNA for the CDR3 is TGTGCCAGCAGTCCCGGGAGGCTCCCGCAGACCCAGTACTTC.

The V and J genes are TRBV4-3 and TRBJ1-2; 7 bases align to TRBD1. Germline-derived CDR1 and CDR2 are LGHNA and YSLEER. V shed 3 bases and J 0 bases; nucleotides not matched to a gene: 7. The CDR3 consists of 16 residues. CDR3 sequence: CASSQTGFSSNYGYTF. As DNA, the CDR3 is TGCGCCAGCAGCCAGACAGGGTTTTCTTCTAACTATGGCTACACCTTC.

This clone has only a few counts. This chain connects TRBV7-2 to TRBJ2-1; D may be TRBD2 (7 bases). Per the germline V gene, CDR1 is SGHTA and CDR2 is FQGNSA. The CDR3 totals 15 residues. Trimming pared 4 bases from V and 2 bases from J, leaving 12 bases between. The CDR3, as DNA: TGTGCCAGCAGCTCGGCGGGGGCACCCTACAATGAGCAGTTCTTC. This encodes CASSSAGAPYNEQFF.

The J gene is TRBJ1-2, the V gene TRBV5-1, with no clear D. The CDR3 is 12 residues long. The V gene's germline CDR1 is SGHRS and CDR2 YFSETQ. Trimming left V 5 bases short and J 3 bases short, with 8 bases between. Written as DNA, the CDR3 is TGCGCCAGCAGGGAGTCTGACTATGGCTACACCTTC. Its protein product is CASRESDYGYTF.

The chain combines TRBV6-6 with TRBJ1-5; perhaps TRBD1 as D (6 bases). The CDR3 has 15 residues. The V and J ends lost 6 bases and 6 bases respectively, with 18 bases between them. Germline V CDR1 and CDR2: MNHNY, SVGAGI (reference sequence). DNA of the CDR3: TGTGCCAGCAGCTCTGGCGGGGGCGTGGGTCAGCCCCAGCATTTT. It translates to CASSSGGGVGQPQHF.

The chain couples TRBV27 to TRBJ1-2, with TRBD1 identical over 7 bases. This CDR3 region has 17 residues. Germline CDR1 MNHEY, CDR2 SMNVEV (reference sequence). Germline trimming cut 4 bases from V and 0 bases from J; bases unmatched to any gene: 11. Written as DNA, the CDR3 is TGTGCCAGCAGTTCGGACAGGCCTCCGCGGACTAACTATGGCTACACCTTC. The encoded protein is CASSSDRPPRTNYGYTF.

The chain uses TRBV5-4 and TRBJ2-3; 11 positions match TRBD1. V was clipped by 4 bases and J by 1 base; unmatched bases: 2. From germline, CDR1 is SGHNT and CDR2 YYREEE (reference sequence). CDR3 size: 15 residues. The CDR3 DNA follows: TGTGCCAGCAGCCGGGGACAGGGGGGCACAGATACGCAGTATTTT. Its translation: CASSRGQGGTDTQYF.

The rearrangement joins TRBV28 to TRBJ2-7, with TRBD2 matching 8 bases. Germline V gives CDR1 MDHEN, CDR2 SYDVKM. The V segment lost 6 bases and the J segment 5 bases; nucleotides outside the gene matches: 21. This CDR3 has 18 amino acids. CDR3 protein: CASSQIAGRSRSMNEQYF. CDR3 sequence (DNA): TGTGCCAGCAGCCAAATAGCGGGGAGGTCCCGTTCGATGAACGAGCAGTACTTC.

In its sample, this clone was seen a few times. The chain joins TRBV28 to TRBJ1-5, with 8 bases identical to TRBD1. V gave up 3 bases and J gave up 6 bases; unmatched junction bases: 4. Germline CDR1 reads MDHEN; CDR2 reads SYDVKM. CDR3 length: 14 amino acids. CDR3 DNA: TGTGCCAGCAGTTTGTTACAGGGGGTTCAGCCCCAGCATTTT. Translation: CASSLLQGVQPQHF.

CDR3 in DNA: TGCGCCAGCAGCTTTCGAGGGCCCCCCTACGAGCAGTACTTC. This sequence encodes CASSFRGPPYEQYF. The chain combines TRBV5-1 with TRBJ2-7; a weak D match, TRBD2 (5 bases). The V end lost 2 bases, the J end lost 2 bases, and 11 bases lay between the germline ends. In germline, CDR1 is SGHRS, CDR2 YFSETQ. The CDR3 has 14 amino acids.

The J gene is TRBJ1-3, the V gene TRBV6-1, with TRBD1 as a possible D gene (5 bases). CDR1 is MNHNS and CDR2 is SASEGT in the germline V gene. The CDR3 runs 16 residues. V was trimmed by 4 bases and J by 4 bases, leaving 17 bases between them. CDR3 sequence: CASSVGDRALGNTIYF. The CDR3 DNA reads TGTGCCAGCAGTGTAGGAGACAGAGCTCTCGGAAACACCATATATTTT.

The gene calls are TRBV7-9 and TRBJ1-1; 7 nucleotides agree with TRBD1. V shed 5 bases and J 7 bases; nucleotides not matched to a gene: 10. Per the germline V gene, CDR1 is SEHNR and CDR2 is FQNEAQ (reference sequence). CDR3 length: 14 residues. The CDR3 region is CASSLPGTEVEAFF. The CDR3 DNA sequence: TGTGCCAGCAGCCTCCCAGGGACAGAGGTTGAAGCTTTCTTT.

The rearrangement links TRBV27 to TRBJ2-7; D ambiguous. Germline V CDR1 and CDR2: MNHEY, SMNVEV (reference sequence). The V gene lost 3 bases and the J gene lost 4 bases, with 16 bases spanning the gap. CDR3 length: 15 residues. The CDR3 here is CASSFYGVSFYEQYF. CDR3 nucleotide sequence: TGTGCCAGCAGTTTTTACGGAGTCTCCTTTTACGAGCAGTACTTC.

V is TRBV28 and J is TRBJ2-2; the match to TRBD2 covers 13 bases. Trimming took 6 bases from V and 5 from J; bases not matched to a gene: 3. Germline loops: CDR1 MDHEN, CDR2 SYDVKM. CDR3 size: 15 residues. CDR3 bases: TGTGCCAGCAGCCCGGGACTAGCGGGGACCGGGGAGCTGTTTTTT. This encodes CASSPGLAGTGELFF.

The chain combines TRBV7-8 with TRBJ1-5, with D possibly being TRBD1 (6 bases). Trimming took off 10 bases at V and 0 bases at J, with 13 bases between the two ends. The CDR3 length is 14 residues. From germline, CDR1 is SGHVS and CDR2 FQNEAQ. This CDR3 reads CATRTGYSNQPQHF. The CDR3 bases are TGTGCCACCCGAACAGGGTATAGCAATCAGCCCCAGCATTTT.

This clone was found once. The CDR3 here is CASSLDGGGSYNEQFF. The CDR3 bases are TGCGCCAGCAGCTTGGATGGCGGGGGCTCCTACAATGAGCAGTTCTTC. The V gene is TRBV5-1, the J gene TRBJ2-1; 7 nucleotides agree with TRBD2. The J segment lost 0 bases and the V segment lost 0 bases, leaving 3 bases of the junction unmatched. The CDR3 length is 16 residues. Germline V gives CDR1 SGHRS, CDR2 YFSETQ. The whole variable domain, remainder taken from reference TRBV5-1 and TRBJ2-1, is KAGVTQTPRYLIKTRGQQVTLSCSPISGHRSVSWYQQTPGQGLQFLFEYFSETQRNKGNFPGRFSGRQFSNSRSEMNVSTLELGDSALYLCASSLDGGGSYNEQFFGPGTRLTVL.

J is TRBJ2-1 and V is TRBV27; 14 positions agree with TRBD2. With 6 bases clipped from V and 12 bases from J, the junction kept 10 bases outside the gene matches. The CDR3 contains 15 residues. Germline V CDR1 and CDR2: MNHEY, SMNVEV (reference sequence). The CDR3 sequence is CASSLGTSGSARQFF. CDR3 coding DNA: TGTGCCAGCAGCCTAGGGACTAGCGGGAGTGCTCGGCAGTTCTTC.

This sequence joins TRBV7-7 and TRBJ2-5; 8 bases fit TRBD2. The trim removed 5 bases at V and 11 bases at J, leaving 10 bases unmatched. The CDR3 loop spans 13 amino acids. In germline, CDR1 is SSHAT, CDR2 FNYEAQ (reference sequence). The CDR3 nucleotides are TGTGCCAGCAGCCTGGGGACTAGGGGAGAGCAGTACTTC. Its protein product is CASSLGTRGEQYF.

The V call is TRBV6-6, the J call TRBJ1-4; unclear D gene. The CDR3 consists of 14 residues. The V and J ends lost 2 bases and 8 bases respectively, with 12 bases between them. Germline V gives CDR1 MNHNY, CDR2 SVGAGI (reference sequence). The CDR3 DNA reads TGTGCCAGCAGTTACACGGGGAACGGCGAAAAACTGTTTTTT. Its protein product is CASSYTGNGEKLFF.

This clone was seen once. The chain employs TRBV5-4 and TRBJ1-1; 8 nucleotides agree with TRBD1. V lost 4 bases and J lost 8; bases outside the gene matches: 7. This CDR3 region has 13 residues. Germline CDR1 SGHNT, CDR2 YYREEE (reference sequence). The CDR3 loop is CASSLTGQGEAFF. The CDR3 coding sequence is TGTGCCAGCAGCCTAACCGGACAGGGCGAAGCTTTCTTT.

This rearrangement joins TRBV7-6 to TRBJ2-5; 7 positions match TRBD2. The germline CDR1 and CDR2 sequences are SGHVS and FNYEAQ. The CDR3 consists of 14 residues. V shed 0 bases, J shed 5 bases, and the junction held 3 bases outside the gene matches. The CDR3 nucleotides read TGTGCCAGCAGCTTAGCGGTGGGGGGGGAGACCCAGTACTTC. It encodes CASSLAVGGETQYF. The full variable domain, rest sourced from reference TRBV7-6 and TRBJ2-5, is GAGVSQSPRYKVTKRGQDVALRCDPISGHVSLYWYRQALGQGPEFLTYFNYEAQQDKSGLPNDRFSAERPEGSISTLTIQRTEQRDSAMYRCASSLAVGGETQYFGPGTRLLVL.

This chain joins TRBV4-3 and TRBJ1-2; D perhaps matches TRBD1 (5 bases). Germline V gene sequence: CDR1 LGHNA, CDR2 YSLEER. This CDR3 region has 16 residues. Trimming removed 0 bases from V and 7 bases from J, with 18 bases in between. In DNA, the CDR3 is TGCGCCAGCAGCCAAGAAGCGGGGAGAGGGGCGGGTGGCTACACCTTC. Encoded protein: CASSQEAGRGAGGYTF.

This sequence joins TRBV2 and TRBJ1-4, with 7 bases that match TRBD1. The ends lost 4 bases at V and 3 bases at J; junction bases unmatched: 2. The CDR3 totals 14 residues. CDR1 and CDR2 from the germline V gene are SNHLY and FYNNEI. The CDR3 loop is CASSGQGSNEKLFF. CDR3 nucleotides: TGTGCCAGCAGTGGACAGGGCTCTAATGAAAAACTGTTTTTT.

The chain recombines TRBV29-1 with TRBJ1-2; D call uncertain. The V gene's germline CDR1 is SQVTM and CDR2 ANQGSEA. The CDR3 loop spans 13 amino acids. The V and J ends lost 2 bases and 6 bases respectively, with 13 bases between them. CDR3 sequence: CSVELTSWDGYTF. The CDR3, as DNA: TGCAGCGTTGAACTGACATCTTGGGATGGCTACACCTTC.